These T cell receptor beta chains were read from a single sample in a study of OX40 agonist ivuxolimab in advanced cancers. This table comes from immunoSEQ multiplex PCR, and its TCRdb copy is limited to in-frame clones, with some not included. This table holds under 65,000 clones, 85% found once. This sample comprised CD4+ or CD8+ T cells sorted from blood, obtained in a trial of the OX40 agonist ivuxolimab. The receptors originated from an adult with an advanced solid tumor such as melanoma, head and neck, liver or kidney cancer. Both conserved end residues are part of each CDR3. The D gene is left open where the match is weak.

TRBV29-1	TRBJ1-2	.	CSVEGRDDLVYGYTF
TRBV5-8	TRBJ2-1	TRBD1	CASSLRGHAQFF
TRBV5-5	TRBJ2-5	.	CASSLPGGETQYF
TRBV2	TRBJ2-5	TRBD2	CASSVKLAGGTEETQYF
TRBV9	TRBJ2-2	TRBD2	CASSVVTSGPGELFF
TRBV27	TRBJ2-1	TRBD2	CASSLVYVGGATYNEQFF
TRBV29-1	TRBJ1-4	.	CSVTGTNNQKLFF
TRBV5-4	TRBJ2-5	TRBD2	CASSSRTSGAPETQYF
TRBV7-3	TRBJ2-3	.	CASSLYGGRTDTQYF
TRBV19	TRBJ2-7	.	CASSSGASYEQYF
TRBV11-2	TRBJ2-3	.	CASSSSPPASALSDTQYF
TRBV13	TRBJ2-1	.	CASSFRQGTHEQFF
TRBV16	TRBJ2-2	.	CASSTTGGGGELFF
TRBV5-1	TRBJ2-7	TRBD1	CASSPGTDSYEQYF
TRBV5-6	TRBJ1-1	.	CASSLGGEMNTEAFF
TRBV12-5	TRBJ2-7	TRBD2	CASGYSGGEQYF
TRBV2	TRBJ2-7	.	CASSPSDTYEQYF
TRBV7-9	TRBJ2-5	.	CASSLVGGLETQYF
TRBV19	TRBJ1-2	TRBD1	CASSTLPTGTLYGYTF
TRBV6-9	TRBJ1-2	TRBD1	CASSYTDRANYGYTF
TRBV2	TRBJ2-3	.	CASSEWRGDTDTQYF
TRBV27	TRBJ2-1	.	CASSWTGGSVYNEQFF
TRBV28	TRBJ1-4	.	CASSPARRGVEKLFF
TRBV5-4	TRBJ2-3	.	CASANHPTDTQYF
TRBV28	TRBJ2-3	.	CASSFRRGGGGTDTQYF
TRBV10-2	TRBJ1-6	.	CASSEQDYNSPLHF
TRBV27	TRBJ2-6	.	CASSIRPGPVLTF
TRBV25-1	TRBJ1-5	TRBD1	CASSETGGQPQHF
TRBV6-1	TRBJ2-1	.	CASGRYNEQFF
TRBV29-1	TRBJ1-1	TRBD1	CSAGGIGTEAFF
TRBV21-1	TRBJ1-1	.	CATWGTEAFF
TRBV4-3	TRBJ2-1	.	CASSQDGPNNEQFF
TRBV2	TRBJ2-3	TRBD2	CASSDVAGSTDTQYF
TRBV7-9	TRBJ1-1	.	CASSTLLTENTEAFF
TRBV10-1	TRBJ2-3	TRBD2	CASSGGLAGDPLSTDTQYF
TRBV19	TRBJ1-2	.	CASSNNTGLIYGYTF
TRBV4-3	TRBJ2-5	.	CASSQDGVGQETQYF
TRBV29-1	TRBJ2-7	.	CSVVGRTAEQYF
TRBV6-5	TRBJ1-2	.	CASSYFPENYGYTF
TRBV19	TRBJ2-1	.	CASSISSEQFF
TRBV4-2	TRBJ1-4	.	CASSQGVSTATNEKLFF